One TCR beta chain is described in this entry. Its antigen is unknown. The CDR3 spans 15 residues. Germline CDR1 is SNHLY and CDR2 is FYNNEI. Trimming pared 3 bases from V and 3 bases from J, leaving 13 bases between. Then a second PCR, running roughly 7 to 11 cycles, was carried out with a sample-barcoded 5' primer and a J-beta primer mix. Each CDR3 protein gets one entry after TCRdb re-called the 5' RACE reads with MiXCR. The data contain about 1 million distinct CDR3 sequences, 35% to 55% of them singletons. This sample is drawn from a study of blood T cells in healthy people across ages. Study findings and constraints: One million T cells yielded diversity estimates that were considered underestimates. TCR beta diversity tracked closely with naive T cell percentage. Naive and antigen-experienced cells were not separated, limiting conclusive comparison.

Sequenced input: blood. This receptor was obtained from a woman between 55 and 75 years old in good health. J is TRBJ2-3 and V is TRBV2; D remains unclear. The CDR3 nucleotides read TGTGCCAGCAGTGAGTTTTCGGGTAGAACAGATACGCAGTATTTT. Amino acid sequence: CASSEFSGRTDTQYF.